The following is a T cell receptor (beta chain) sequence with its context. Its cognate antigen has yet to be identified. Base qualities are missing; no much larger clone stands one base away. The data are from a study of blood T cell repertoires in COVID-19 (TCRdb year 2020). As for the study more broadly: Samples covering the acute and convalescent phases of COVID-19 were provided by collaborators in the United States, Italy and Spain. Where available, HLA class I and class II types were obtained from metadata supplied by the sample provider rather than from assay-based typing. The material from the prospective study consisted of cDNA or gDNA derived from T cells, B-cell-depleted T cells, or PBMCs. A de-identified subject ID, COVID-19 status, age in years and sex were almost always included in the sample metadata. The repertoires were made available in a free public database intended to serve as a resource for research on the immune response to SARS-CoV-2. Subjects who had been exposed to COVID-19, were actively infected with it, or had recovered from it provided the deeply sampled blood TCRbeta repertoires that made up the dataset. The samples were drawn from the first 160 participants of the ongoing ImmuneRACE study and from 950 to 1,500 subjects provided by 6 global collaborators.

TCRbeta CDR3 regions were amplified from genomic DNA by means of the immunoSEQ Assay, a bias-controlled multiplex PCR. In the paper's pipeline: The number of nucleated cells in each sample was estimated from the amplification of reference gene primers within the assay. To quantify the absolute abundance of each unique TCRbeta CDR3 rearrangement, sequence reads were collapsed and filtered. For each sample, productive Simpson clonality was calculated as the square root of Simpson's diversity index across productive rearrangements. TCRdb took this table from immuneACCESS and kept in-frame rearrangements with V and J called. Such tables lack part of the clones; where checked against another copy, unresolved V genes explain under half of the gap, and the rest is unexplained. V, J and clone size are taken as reported in that table, and D and trimming were inferred from the DNA itself. Recorded for this sample are 150,000 to 200,000 clones; 84% of them occurred a single time. Under 3.5% of the sample comes from the top ten.

The junction shows trimming of 5 bases on V and 5 bases on J, and the gene matches do not reach 6 bases of it. CDR3 length: 14 amino acids, cysteine to phenylalanine. Only CDR3 DNA is held: 42 bases, read in frame from base 1. CDR1 SNHLY and CDR2 FYNNEI are derived from the germline V gene. The investigation overall reported the following: The quantity of clinical and demographic metadata differed by source and by participant and was supplied without curation.

One collaborating source in Seattle enrolled patients during active infection and followed them longitudinally through the course of disease. Each collaborating institution followed its own protocols to collect whole blood in K2EDTA tubes. For TCRbeta analysis, collaborators shipped samples as frozen whole blood, isolated PBMCs, or DNA extracted from either of those sample types. This clonotype originated in a woman aged 80 or over with COVID-19, enrolled during active disease. This chain is built from TRBV2 and TRBJ2-7; 10 junctional bases match TRBD2. What was sequenced was peripheral blood. The sequenced DNA is TGTGCCAGCAGTTTACTAGCGGGACTGGACGAGCAGTACTTC. Its coded protein is CASSLLAGLDEQYF.